These 30 T cell receptor beta chains came from one sample sequenced in a study of blood T cell repertoires in COVID-19 (dated by TCRdb to the early 2020s). The protocol used for the library was the immunoSEQ multiplex PCR assay. TCRdb retrieved this table from immuneACCESS and kept in-frame rearrangements only. Not all clones are present; in checked studies, unresolved V genes account for under half, and no reason is known for the remainder. Recorded for this sample are 220,000 or so clones; 92% of them occurred a single time. About 0.8% of the sample rests with the top ten. Sequencing was done on a sample of peripheral blood. These receptors were collected from a man between 60 and 70 years old with COVID-19, enrolled during active disease.

The chain has TRBV18 and TRBJ2-7; TRBD2 might be the D (5 bases). The CDR3 sequence is 13 residues long. V was shortened by 2 bases and J by 6 bases, with 11 bases between the two germline ends. The germline CDR1 and CDR2 sequences are KGHSH and LQKENI. The CDR3 loop is CASSPKEVSEQYF. CDR3 coding DNA: TGTGCCAGCTCACCAAAGGAGGTGAGCGAGCAGTACTTC.

The CDR3 loop reads CASSQDSTEAFF. CDR3 nucleotides: TGTGCCAGCAGCCAGGACAGCACTGAAGCTTTCTTT. The V and J genes are TRBV5-4 and TRBJ1-1; TRBD1 is a possible D gene (6 bases). Germline V gene data show CDR1 as SGHNT and CDR2 as YYREEE (reference sequence). The CDR3 extends over 12 amino acids. V lost 4 bases, J lost 4 bases, and 8 bases lay in between. The full variable domain, its missing parts supplied by reference TRBV5-4 and TRBJ1-1, is ETGVTQSPTHLIKTRGQQVTLRCSSQSGHNTVSWYQQALGQGPQFIFQYYREEENGRGNFPPRFSGLQFPNYSSELNVNALELDDSALYLCASSQDSTEAFFGQGTRLTVV.

This clone appeared once. V gene TRBV3-1 (or the pseudogene TRBV3-2) combines with J gene TRBJ1-2, with D possibly matching TRBD1 (5 bases). The CDR3 is 15 residues long. The V gene's germline CDR1 is LGHDT and CDR2 YNNKEL (reference sequence). The V and J ends lost 4 bases and 0 bases respectively, with 12 bases between them. This chain's CDR3 is CASSPGGGANYGYTF. The CDR3 DNA reads TGTGCCAGCAGCCCGGGGGGTGGAGCTAACTATGGCTACACCTTC.

The chain carries TRBV29-1 and TRBJ2-7; 10 bases agree with TRBD1. This CDR3 contains 14 residues. J lost 6 bases, V lost 6 bases, and 11 bases had no gene match. Germline lookup yields CDR1 SQVTM and CDR2 ANQGSEA. This CDR3 is CSVLDRGRRSEQYF. The CDR3, as DNA: TGCAGCGTCCTCGACAGGGGGCGCCGGTCCGAGCAGTACTTC.

CDR3 coding DNA: TGTGCCAGCAGCCCCCGCCCGCAGACAGGGCAGTACTTC. Its translation: CASSPRPQTGQYF. The chain joins TRBV21-1 to TRBJ2-7; the table calls TRBD1, which could not be checked here. TRBV21-1 is a documented pseudogene. The CDR3 is 13 amino acids.

The J gene is TRBJ2-5, the V gene TRBV5-1; weak D call: TRBD2 (5 bases). CDR1 and CDR2 from the germline V gene are SGHRS and YFSETQ. The length of the CDR3 is 15 residues. The ends were cut back, 7 bases at V and 2 bases at J, with 18 bases in the middle. CDR3 sequence reads: CASFEWILVQETQYF. As DNA, the CDR3 is TGCGCCAGCTTCGAGTGGATACTAGTTCAAGAGACCCAGTACTTC.

The chain links TRBV5-1 to TRBJ2-7; 9 positions match TRBD1. V lost 0 bases and J lost 6; bases outside the gene matches: 7. The length of the CDR3 is 15 residues. Germline V gives CDR1 SGHRS, CDR2 YFSETQ. In DNA form, the CDR3 reads TGCGCCAGCAGCTTGGCCCCGGGACAGGGTACCGAGCAGTACTTC. Protein product: CASSLAPGQGTEQYF. The variable domain in full, with the rest retrieved from reference TRBV5-1 and TRBJ2-7, is KAGVTQTPRYLIKTRGQQVTLSCSPISGHRSVSWYQQTPGQGLQFLFEYFSETQRNKGNFPGRFSGRQFSNSRSEMNVSTLELGDSALYLCASSLAPGQGTEQYFGPGTRLTVT.

The genes are TRBV3-1 (or the pseudogene TRBV3-2) and TRBJ2-1; TRBD2 matches at 7 bases. With V trimmed by 3 bases and J by 10 bases, 3 bases remained unmatched. CDR1 LGHDT and CDR2 YNNKEL come from the germline V gene (reference sequence). The CDR3 sequence is 12 residues long. The CDR3 spells CASSHASGEQFF. The CDR3 DNA follows: TGTGCCAGCAGCCACGCTAGCGGAGAGCAGTTCTTC.

The chain joins TRBV19 to TRBJ2-3, with 10 bases aligning to TRBD2. V was pared by 5 bases and J by 1 base, with 9 bases of the junction left unmatched. The CDR3 runs 17 residues. Germline CDR1 and CDR2: LNHDA and SQIVND (reference sequence). CDR3 loop: CASSSLHLAGGTDTQYF. Here the CDR3 DNA reads TGTGCCAGTAGTTCCCTACATCTAGCGGGAGGCACAGATACGCAGTATTTT.

The V gene is TRBV27, the J gene TRBJ2-1, with TRBD2 matching over 7 bases. The junction had 8 bases not matched to a gene; V was cut back by 5 bases and J by 4 bases. The CDR3 is 15 residues long. CDR1 and CDR2 (germline): MNHEY, SMNVEV (reference sequence). The chain's CDR3 is CASSRSGGRYNEQFF. Written as DNA, the CDR3 is TGTGCCAGCAGTAGGTCGGGAGGAAGGTACAATGAGCAGTTCTTC.

The chain couples TRBV6-1 to TRBJ2-7; 7 nucleotides align to TRBD2. The CDR3 loop spans 14 amino acids. Looked up from germline, CDR1 is MNHNS and CDR2 is SASEGT. V trimming: 3 bases; J trimming: 6 bases; junction bases outside the gene matches: 8. DNA for the CDR3: TGTGCCAGCAGTGAGGGAGGGGCACTAGTCGAGCAGTACTTC. It encodes CASSEGGALVEQYF.

J is TRBJ2-5 and V is TRBV12-3 or TRBV12-4; 7 bases align to TRBD1. The ends lost 6 bases at V and 5 bases at J; junction bases unmatched: 6. CDR3 length: 13 residues. The CDR3 bases are TGTGCCAGCAGCCGACAGGGCGGCGAGACCCAGTACTTC. Translating it yields CASSRQGGETQYF.

The chain recombines TRBV28 with TRBJ1-2; no firm D call. Germline lookup yields CDR1 MDHEN and CDR2 SYDVKM. CDR3 length equals 15 residues. Trimming took off 2 bases at V and 0 bases at J, with 10 bases between the two ends. For the CDR3, the DNA is TGTGCCAGCAGTTTAGTACAATTTACTAACTATGGCTACACCTTC. It specifies CASSLVQFTNYGYTF.

The chain couples TRBV6-1 to TRBJ1-5, with 8 bases that match TRBD1. Trimming removed 2 bases from V and 7 bases from J; junction bases left unmatched: 13. CDR3 size: 17 residues. CDR1 is MNHNS and CDR2 is SASEGT in the germline V gene. The CDR3 region has the DNA TGTGCCAGCAGTGAACTCCCCGGGACAGGTATACGGCAGCCCCAGCATTTT. It encodes CASSELPGTGIRQPQHF.

This chain links TRBV10-1 with TRBJ2-1; a weak D match, TRBD2 (5 bases). In germline, CDR1 is WNHNN, CDR2 SYGVQD (reference sequence). The V end lost 6 bases, the J end lost 9 bases, and 15 bases lay between the germline ends. The CDR3 length is 13 residues. The CDR3 DNA reads as TGCGCCAGCAGCGGCCTCCATGGGAGTGAGCAGTTCTTC. Translating it yields CASSGLHGSEQFF.

This chain links TRBV5-4 with TRBJ2-7; D might be TRBD1 (7 bases). The germline V gene encodes CDR1 SGHNT and CDR2 YYREEE (reference sequence). The CDR3 contains 14 residues. V lost 4 bases to trimming and J lost 3 bases, with 14 bases between them. The CDR3 sequence is CASSLDREVYEQYF. The CDR3 nucleotides read TGTGCCAGCAGCCTAGACAGGGAGGTCTACGAGCAGTACTTC.

In DNA form, the CDR3 reads TGTGCCAGCAGCTTAGGAGACGCGAGGCGGCAGTTGGAGACCCAGTACTTC. It translates to CASSLGDARRQLETQYF. The chain couples TRBV7-9 to TRBJ2-5, with D hard to call. The CDR3 covers 17 residues. Trimming removed 1 base at V and 5 bases at J, with 20 bases between. CDR1 SEHNR and CDR2 FQNEAQ come from the germline V gene (reference sequence).

In nucleotides, the CDR3 is TGTGCCTGGAGTCACAGGGGAGGACAGCCCCAGCATTTT. It specifies CAWSHRGGQPQHF. This chain links TRBV30 with TRBJ1-5, with 7 bases that match TRBD1. Per the germline V gene, CDR1 is GTSNPN and CDR2 is SVGIG (reference sequence). This CDR3 has 13 residues. Trimming cost V 2 bases and J 7 bases; bases outside gene matches: 5.

This rearrangement joins TRBV5-1 to TRBJ2-3, with 15 bases fitting TRBD2. The junction had 6 bases not matched to a gene; V was cut back by 4 bases and J by 6 bases. The CDR3 has 16 amino acids. Germline loops: CDR1 SGHRS, CDR2 YFSETQ. CDR3 loop: CASSDGTSGRSDTQYF. CDR3 bases: TGCGCCAGCAGCGACGGGACTAGCGGGAGGTCTGATACGCAGTATTTT.

The chain uses TRBV27 and TRBJ1-5, with a weak D call TRBD1 (6 bases). Per the germline V gene, CDR1 is MNHEY and CDR2 is SMNVEV (reference sequence). The CDR3 is 14 residues long. V gave up 2 bases and J gave up 3 bases, with 8 bases separating them. The CDR3 nucleotides read TGTGCCAGCAGTTTAAGGGACAACAATCAGCCCCAGCATTTT. This sequence encodes CASSLRDNNQPQHF.

V usage is TRBV28 and J usage is TRBJ1-6, with TRBD1 as a possible D gene (5 bases). The V gene lost 3 bases and the J gene lost 7 bases, with 16 bases spanning the gap. This CDR3 has 16 residues. CDR1 and CDR2 from the germline V gene are MDHEN and SYDVKM. This CDR3 is CASSFVGRGVNSPLHF. The CDR3 coding sequence is TGTGCCAGCAGTTTCGTAGGACGGGGGGTGAATTCACCCCTCCACTTT.

The V and J genes are TRBV11-2 and TRBJ2-3, with TRBD2 matching over 9 bases. Trimming at V came to 1 base and at J to 8 bases, leaving 16 bases not matched to a gene. This CDR3 spans 18 amino acids. Germline V gene sequence: CDR1 SGHAT, CDR2 FQNNGV. The CDR3 region is CASSLGGPQRGARGTQYF. DNA for the CDR3: TGTGCCAGCAGCTTAGGAGGTCCCCAGCGGGGGGCCAGGGGTACGCAGTATTTT. Based on the CDR3 plus reference TRBV11-2 and TRBJ2-3, the full variable domain is EAGVAQSPRYKIIEKRQSVAFWCNPISGHATLYWYQQILGQGPKLLIQFQNNGVVDDSQLPKDRFSAERLKGVDSTLKIQPAKLEDSAVYLCASSLGGPQRGARGTQYFGPGTRLTVL.

This clone was recorded only once. V usage is TRBV15 and J usage is TRBJ2-1; 9 bases agree with TRBD2. CDR1 is LNHNV, CDR2 YYDKDF, per germline (reference sequence). This CDR3 has 16 residues. V gave up 6 bases and J gave up 5 bases; unmatched junction bases: 11. DNA for the CDR3: TGTGCCACCAGGGCTAGCGGGATCTTCCAACACAATGAGCAGTTCTTC. Protein product: CATRASGIFQHNEQFF.

The gene calls are TRBV5-5 and TRBJ2-7, with TRBD1 matching 7 bases. This CDR3 contains 15 residues. Unmatched junction bases numbered 6, after V lost 0 bases and J lost 3 bases. Germline V CDR1 and CDR2: SGHKS, YYEKEE (reference sequence). CDR3 sequence (DNA): TGTGCCAGCAGCTTGGCCGTTGACAGGGACTACGAGCAGTACTTC. This encodes CASSLAVDRDYEQYF.

This clone is a singleton in its sample. This chain connects TRBV11-2 to TRBJ2-4; D is undetermined. Germline V CDR1 and CDR2: SGHAT, FQNNGV. CDR3 size: 14 residues. V lost 3 bases and J 6 bases, leaving 12 bases between the germline ends. The CDR3 DNA sequence: TGTGCCAGCAGCTTCCTAGGCGGTCTAAACATTCAGTACTTC. Residues: CASSFLGGLNIQYF.

The chain links TRBV3-1 (or the pseudogene TRBV3-2) to TRBJ2-7; 10 nucleotides agree with TRBD1. Losses at the gene ends were 5 bases for V and 5 bases for J; bases not matched to a gene: 6. The germline V gene has CDR1 LGHDT and CDR2 YNNKEL (reference sequence). The CDR3 sequence is 14 residues long. DNA of the CDR3: TGTGCCAGCAGCAACCGACAGGGGGCGGACGAGCAGTACTTC. Amino acids: CASSNRQGADEQYF.

The sample holds one count of this clone. The chain joins TRBV7-9 to TRBJ2-1, with 9 bases fitting TRBD1. J lost 9 bases, V lost 4 bases, and 4 bases had no gene match. In germline, CDR1 is SEHNR, CDR2 FQNEAQ (reference sequence). This CDR3 contains 13 residues. The chain's CDR3 is CASSWDRVSEQFF. DNA of the CDR3: TGTGCCAGCAGCTGGGACAGGGTCAGTGAGCAGTTCTTC.

This rearrangement joins TRBV3-1 (or the pseudogene TRBV3-2) to TRBJ2-2, with a possible D match to TRBD2 (6 bases). Germline CDR1 reads LGHDT; CDR2 reads YNNKEL (reference sequence). The CDR3 totals 15 residues. V shed 7 bases and J shed 4 bases, with 16 bases lying between them. The CDR3 loop reads CASTQVRRGTGELFF. The CDR3, as DNA: TGTGCCAGCACCCAGGTTAGGAGGGGCACCGGGGAGCTGTTTTTT.

The chain has TRBV9 and TRBJ1-2; the D gene is possibly TRBD1 (6 bases). The CDR3 contains 16 residues. The V end lost 0 bases, the J end lost 1 base, and 13 bases lay between the germline ends. Germline V gene lookup returns CDR1 SGDLS and CDR2 YYNGEE. CDR3 amino acids: CASSVGAQGYNYGYTF. CDR3 nucleotides: TGTGCCAGCAGCGTAGGGGCCCAGGGGTATAACTATGGCTACACCTTC.

This rearrangement joins TRBV12-3 or TRBV12-4 to TRBJ1-3, with D uncertain. V dropped 2 bases and J dropped 5 bases, with 4 bases sitting between them. This CDR3 comprises 12 residues. Written as DNA, the CDR3 is TGTGCCAGCAGTTTATATAGAAACACCATATATTTT. This sequence encodes CASSLYRNTIYF.